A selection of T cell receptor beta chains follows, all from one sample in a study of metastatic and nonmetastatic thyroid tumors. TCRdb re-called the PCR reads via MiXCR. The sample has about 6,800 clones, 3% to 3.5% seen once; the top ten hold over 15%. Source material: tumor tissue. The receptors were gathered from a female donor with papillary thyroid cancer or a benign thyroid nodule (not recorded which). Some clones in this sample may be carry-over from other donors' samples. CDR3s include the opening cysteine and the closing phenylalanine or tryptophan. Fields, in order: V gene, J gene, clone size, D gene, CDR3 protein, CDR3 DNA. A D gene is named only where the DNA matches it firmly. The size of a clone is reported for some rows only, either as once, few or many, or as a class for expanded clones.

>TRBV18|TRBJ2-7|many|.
CASSPPGLTYEQYF
TGTGCCAGCTCACCACCGGGACTCACCTACGAGCAGTACTTC
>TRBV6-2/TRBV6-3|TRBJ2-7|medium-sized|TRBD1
CASKDIRDRRYEQYF
TGTGCCAGCAAAGACATCCGGGACAGGCGCTACGAGCAGTACTTC
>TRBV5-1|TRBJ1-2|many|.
CASSLFTEADGYTF
TGCGCCAGCAGCCTCTTTACGGAGGCAGATGGCTACACCTTC
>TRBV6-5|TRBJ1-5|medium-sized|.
CASSYSRDQPQHF
TGTGCCAGCAGTTACTCCAGGGACCAGCCCCAGCATTTT
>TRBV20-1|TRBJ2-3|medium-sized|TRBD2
CSARDRGTSRDGTQYF
TGCAGTGCTAGAGATCGTGGGACTAGCCGGGACGGTACGCAGTATTTT
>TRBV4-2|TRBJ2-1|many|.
CASSHSGTTYNEQFF
TGTGCCAGCAGCCATTCCGGGACCACCTACAATGAGCAGTTCTTC
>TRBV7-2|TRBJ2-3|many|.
CASSLASGTDTQYF
TGTGCCAGCAGCTTAGCTTCGGGCACAGATACGCAGTATTTT
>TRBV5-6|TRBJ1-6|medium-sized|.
CASSLVGGHIKSPLHF
TGTGCCAGCAGCTTGGTGGGAGGACATATTAAGTCACCCCTCCACTTT
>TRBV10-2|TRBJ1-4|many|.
CAPPSPNEKLFF
TGCGCCCCCCCCAGCCCCAATGAAAAACTGTTTTTT
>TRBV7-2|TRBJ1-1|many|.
CASSQHSSNTEAFF
TGTGCCAGCAGCCAACATAGTTCGAACACTGAAGCTTTCTTT
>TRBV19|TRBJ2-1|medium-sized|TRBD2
CATLAGPTYNEQFF
TGTGCCACTTTAGCGGGACCTACCTACAATGAGCAGTTCTTC
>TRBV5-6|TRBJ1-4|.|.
CAGSLWTAEKLFF
TGTGCCGGCAGCTTGTGGACAGCGGAAAAACTGTTTTTT
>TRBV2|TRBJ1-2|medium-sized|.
CASREWALGSTGYTF
TGTGCCAGCAGGGAGTGGGCCCTCGGGTCCACTGGCTACACCTTC
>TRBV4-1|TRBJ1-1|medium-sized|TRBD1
CASRQGAGTEAFF
TGCGCCAGCAGACAGGGGGCGGGCACTGAAGCTTTCTTT
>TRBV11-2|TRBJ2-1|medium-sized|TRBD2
CASTYVGGAGGEFF
TGTGCCAGCACCTACGTCGGGGGGGCGGGAGGTGAGTTCTTC
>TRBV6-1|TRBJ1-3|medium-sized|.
CASRGTYTGNTIYF
TGTGCCAGCAGGGGGACGTACACTGGAAACACCATATATTTT
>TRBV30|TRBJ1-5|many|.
CAWSVDVGQPQHF
TGTGCCTGGAGTGTGGATGTAGGTCAGCCCCAGCATTTT
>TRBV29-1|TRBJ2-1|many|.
CSGQTGTNNEQFF
TGCAGCGGACAAACCGGGACGAACAATGAGCAGTTCTTC
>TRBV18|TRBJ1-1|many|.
CASSPRRVRNTEAFF
TGTGCCAGCTCACCACGCCGAGTGAGGAACACTGAAGCTTTCTTT
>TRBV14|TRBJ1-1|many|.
CASSQDREFTEAFF
TGTGCCAGCAGCCAAGACAGGGAGTTCACTGAAGCTTTCTTT
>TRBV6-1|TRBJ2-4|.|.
CASKDYAPSAKNIQYF
TGTGCCAGCAAGGATTACGCCCCTTCGGCCAAAAACATTCAGTACTTC
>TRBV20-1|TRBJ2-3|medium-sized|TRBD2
CSASLGRGDTQYF
TGCAGTGCTTCACTAGGGAGGGGAGATACGCAGTATTTT
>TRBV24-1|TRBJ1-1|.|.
CATSGLWGKAFF
TGTGCCACCAGTGGTTTGTGGGGTAAGGCTTTCTTT
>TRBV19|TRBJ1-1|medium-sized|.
CASGRREAFF
TGTGCCAGTGGGCGGCGGGAAGCTTTCTTT
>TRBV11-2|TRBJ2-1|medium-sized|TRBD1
CASSSGGEQFF
TGTGCCAGCAGCTCAGGGGGTGAGCAGTTCTTC
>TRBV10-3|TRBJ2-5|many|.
CAISADIPPETQYF
TGTGCCATCAGCGCGGACATCCCGCCAGAGACCCAGTACTTC
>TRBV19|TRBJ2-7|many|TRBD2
CASSAETSGGPYEQYF
TGTGCCAGTAGTGCGGAGACTAGCGGGGGACCCTACGAGCAGTACTTC
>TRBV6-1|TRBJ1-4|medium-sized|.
CASKGYRVGEKLFF
TGTGCCAGCAAAGGGTACAGAGTTGGTGAAAAACTGTTTTTT
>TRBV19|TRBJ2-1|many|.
CASSPPQGLRGVYEQFF
TGTGCCAGTAGTCCACCCCAAGGACTAAGGGGGGTCTATGAGCAGTTCTTC
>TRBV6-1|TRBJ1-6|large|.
CASSESYGLYNSPLHF
TGTGCCAGCAGTGAATCCTACGGGCTCTATAATTCACCCCTCCACTTT
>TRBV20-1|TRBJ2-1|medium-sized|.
CSARADTVEQFF
TGCAGTGCTAGAGCGGATACTGTTGAGCAGTTCTTC
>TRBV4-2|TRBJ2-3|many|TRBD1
CASSHVSRTGTTDTQYF
TGTGCCAGCAGCCACGTCTCGAGGACAGGGACGACAGATACGCAGTATTTT
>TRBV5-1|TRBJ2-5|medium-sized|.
CASSLVGVMGSRETQYF
TGCGCCAGCAGCTTGGTTGGCGTAATGGGGAGTCGAGAGACCCAGTACTTC
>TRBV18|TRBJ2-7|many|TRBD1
CASSSGQGVYEQYF
TGTGCCAGCTCATCGGGACAGGGGGTCTACGAGCAGTACTTC
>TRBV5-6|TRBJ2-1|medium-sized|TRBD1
CASSFGLGQGPYNEQFF
TGTGCCAGCAGCTTTGGTCTGGGACAGGGACCCTACAATGAGCAGTTCTTC
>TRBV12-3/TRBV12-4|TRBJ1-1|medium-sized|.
CASGQTVGSEAFF
TGTGCCAGCGGACAAACAGTGGGATCTGAAGCTTTCTTT
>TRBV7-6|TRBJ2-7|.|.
CASSLDAGSGYEQYF
TGTGCCAGCAGCTTAGATGCAGGGTCCGGCTACGAGCAGTACTTC
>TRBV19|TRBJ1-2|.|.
CASSISAGAYGYTF
TGTGCCAGTAGTATTTCCGCAGGGGCGTATGGCTACACCTTC
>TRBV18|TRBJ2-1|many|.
CASSHIGRSSYNEQFF
TGTGCCAGCTCGCATATAGGGCGAAGCTCCTACAATGAGCAGTTCTTC
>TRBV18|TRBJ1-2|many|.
CASSPMTAQSELAGYTF
TGTGCCAGCTCACCAATGACAGCCCAATCGGAATTGGCGGGCTACACCTTC